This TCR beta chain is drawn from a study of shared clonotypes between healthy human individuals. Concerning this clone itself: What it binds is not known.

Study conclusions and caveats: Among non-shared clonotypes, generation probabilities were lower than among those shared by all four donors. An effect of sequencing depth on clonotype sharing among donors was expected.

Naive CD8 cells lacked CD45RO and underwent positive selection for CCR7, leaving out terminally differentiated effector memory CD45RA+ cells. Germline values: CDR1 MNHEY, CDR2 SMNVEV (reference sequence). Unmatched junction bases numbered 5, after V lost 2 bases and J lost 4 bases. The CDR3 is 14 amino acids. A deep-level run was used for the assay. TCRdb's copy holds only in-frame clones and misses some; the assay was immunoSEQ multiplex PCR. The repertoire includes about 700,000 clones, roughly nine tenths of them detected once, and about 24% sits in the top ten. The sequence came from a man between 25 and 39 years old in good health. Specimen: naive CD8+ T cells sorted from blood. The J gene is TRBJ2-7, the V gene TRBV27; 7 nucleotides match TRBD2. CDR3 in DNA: TGTGCCAGCAGTTTAGCGGGAGTGGTATACGAGCAGTACTTC. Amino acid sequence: CASSLAGVVYEQYF.